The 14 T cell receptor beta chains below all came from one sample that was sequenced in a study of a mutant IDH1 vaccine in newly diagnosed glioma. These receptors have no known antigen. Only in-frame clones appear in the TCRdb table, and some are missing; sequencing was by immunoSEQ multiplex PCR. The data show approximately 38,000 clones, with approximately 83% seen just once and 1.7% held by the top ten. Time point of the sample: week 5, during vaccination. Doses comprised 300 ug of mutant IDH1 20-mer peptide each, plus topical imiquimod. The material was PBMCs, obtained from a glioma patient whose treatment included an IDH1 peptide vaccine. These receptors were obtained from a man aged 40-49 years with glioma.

CDR3 in DNA: TGTGCCAGCACGGGAAGAGGCAGGGGGAGCAATCAGCCCCAGCATTTT. Protein: CASTGRGRGSNQPQHF. This chain connects TRBV2 to TRBJ1-5; 7 bases agree with TRBD1. The V gene's germline CDR1 is SNHLY and CDR2 FYNNEI. J gave up 1 base and V 7 bases, and 10 bases lay outside the gene matches. The CDR3 consists of 16 residues.

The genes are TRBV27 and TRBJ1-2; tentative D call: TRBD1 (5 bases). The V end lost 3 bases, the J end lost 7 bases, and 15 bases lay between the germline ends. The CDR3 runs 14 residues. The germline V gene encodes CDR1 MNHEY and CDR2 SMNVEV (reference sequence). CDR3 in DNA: TGTGCCAGCAGTTTTGGGGGATCTCGCGCTGGCTACACCTTC. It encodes CASSFGGSRAGYTF.

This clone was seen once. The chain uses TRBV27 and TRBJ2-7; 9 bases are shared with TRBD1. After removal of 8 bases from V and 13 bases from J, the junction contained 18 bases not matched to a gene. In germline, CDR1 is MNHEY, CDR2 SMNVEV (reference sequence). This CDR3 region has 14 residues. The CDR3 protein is CASSSDRGKSVAYF. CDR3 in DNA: TGTGCCAGCTCGTCGGACAGGGGCAAGTCGGTGGCTTACTTC.

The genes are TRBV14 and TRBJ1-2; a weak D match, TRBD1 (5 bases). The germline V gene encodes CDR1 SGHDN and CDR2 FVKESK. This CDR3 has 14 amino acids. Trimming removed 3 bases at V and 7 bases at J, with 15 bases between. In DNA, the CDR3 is TGTGCCAGCAGCCAGTTTACAGGTCTTAGTGGCTACACCTTC. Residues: CASSQFTGLSGYTF.

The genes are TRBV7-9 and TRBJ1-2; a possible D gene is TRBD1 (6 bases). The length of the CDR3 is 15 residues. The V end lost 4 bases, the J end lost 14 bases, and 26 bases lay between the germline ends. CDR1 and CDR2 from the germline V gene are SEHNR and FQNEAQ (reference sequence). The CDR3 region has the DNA TGTGCCAGCAGCTCGCCCGACTGGGGGGCGCGGGATTCGACCTTC. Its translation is CASSSPDWGARDSTF.

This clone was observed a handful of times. The CDR3 is CASSLVGGIGEQYF. CDR3 DNA sequence: TGCGCCAGCAGCTTGGTAGGGGGAATTGGCGAGCAGTACTTC. The gene calls are TRBV5-1 and TRBJ2-7; D possibly corresponds to TRBD1 (6 bases). Trimming pared 0 bases from V and 6 bases from J, leaving 13 bases between. Germline CDR1 SGHRS, CDR2 YFSETQ. This CDR3 is 14 amino acids long.

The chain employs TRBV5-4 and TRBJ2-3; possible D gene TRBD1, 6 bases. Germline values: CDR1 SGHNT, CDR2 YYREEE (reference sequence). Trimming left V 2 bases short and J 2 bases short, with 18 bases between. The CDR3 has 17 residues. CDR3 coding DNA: TGTGCCAGCAGCTTAAAGCAGGTCAGGGACAACACAGATACGCAGTATTTT. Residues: CASSLKQVRDNTDTQYF.

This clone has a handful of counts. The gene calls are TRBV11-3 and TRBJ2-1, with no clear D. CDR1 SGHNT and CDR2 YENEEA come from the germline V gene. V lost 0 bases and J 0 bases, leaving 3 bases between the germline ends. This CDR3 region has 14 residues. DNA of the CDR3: TGTGCCAGCAGCTTAGACAGCTCCTACAATGAGCAGTTCTTC. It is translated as CASSLDSSYNEQFF.

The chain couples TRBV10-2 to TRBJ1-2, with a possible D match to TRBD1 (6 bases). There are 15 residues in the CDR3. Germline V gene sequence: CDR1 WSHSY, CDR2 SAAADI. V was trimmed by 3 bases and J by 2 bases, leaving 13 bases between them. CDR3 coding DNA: TGCGCCAGCAGTGAAGTAAGGGGGTCCAACTATGGCTACACCTTC. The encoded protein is CASSEVRGSNYGYTF.

The CDR3 nucleotides are TGTGCCAGCAGCACCCGACGGGGGCGTGGGGATGAGCAGTTCTTC. Residues: CASSTRRGRGDEQFF. The chain uses TRBV7-2 and TRBJ2-1; perhaps D is TRBD1 or TRBD2 (6 bases each). CDR1 is SGHTA, CDR2 FQGNSA, per germline. The V end lost 5 bases, the J end lost 8 bases, and 19 bases lay between the germline ends. The CDR3 is 15 amino acids.

The CDR3 spells CASSYSDTGVYEQYF. The CDR3 nucleotides read TGTGCCAGCAGTTACTCGGATACAGGGGTCTACGAGCAGTACTTC. The rearrangement joins TRBV6-5 to TRBJ2-7; 7 nucleotides line up with TRBD1. V lost 0 bases, J lost 3 bases, and 5 bases stayed unmatched. This CDR3 is built from 15 residues. Germline CDR1 MNHEY, CDR2 SVGAGI.

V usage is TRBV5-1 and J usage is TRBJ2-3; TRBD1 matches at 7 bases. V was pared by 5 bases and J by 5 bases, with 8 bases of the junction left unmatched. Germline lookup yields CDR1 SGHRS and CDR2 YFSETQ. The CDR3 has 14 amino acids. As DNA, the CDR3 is TGCGCCAGCAGGGGAACAGGGGTTGGAGATACGCAGTATTTT. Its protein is CASRGTGVGDTQYF.

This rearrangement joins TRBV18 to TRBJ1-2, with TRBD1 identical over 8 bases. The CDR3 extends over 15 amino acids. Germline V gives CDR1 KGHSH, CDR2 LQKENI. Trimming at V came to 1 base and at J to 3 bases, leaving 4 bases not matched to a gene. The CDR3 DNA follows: TGTGCCAGCTCACCACGGCCAGGGGGCGACTATGGCTACACCTTC. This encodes CASSPRPGGDYGYTF.

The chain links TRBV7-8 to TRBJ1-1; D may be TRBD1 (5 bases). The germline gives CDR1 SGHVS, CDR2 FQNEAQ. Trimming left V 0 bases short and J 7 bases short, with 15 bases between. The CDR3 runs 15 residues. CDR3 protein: CASSLARFRESEAFF. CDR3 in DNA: TGTGCCAGCAGCTTAGCTCGTTTCAGGGAGAGTGAAGCTTTCTTT.